This T cell receptor beta chain appears in the sequencing data of a study of T cells in Graves' hyperthyroidism and ophthalmopathy. Regarding the study as a whole: Researchers report that a 13 V-J model separated ophthalmopathy from stable hyperthyroidism.

Authors of the study amplified TCR beta CDR3 regions from RNA transcripts. An initial round of RT-PCR targeting the TCR CDR3 relied on the HTBI primer set. TCRdb processed the multiplex PCR reads anew with MiXCR; each CDR3 protein has one entry. The top ten hold 28% of the sample, which has under 500,000 distinct CDR3 sequences, around 15% seen once. Turning to this clonotype: The antigen is undetermined.

The V end was cut by 5 bases, the J end by 8 bases, with 13 bases between. The CDR3 totals 13 residues. CDR1 and CDR2 (germline): SEHNR, FQNEAQ (reference sequence). This sequence was found in a man aged 45 to 65 with Graves' ophthalmopathy. The chain carries TRBV7-9 and TRBJ2-1; no definite D call. The sequencing sample was made of blood. CDR3 in amino acids: CASSGRIWDEQFF. CDR3 coding DNA: TGTGCCAGCAGCGGCAGAATCTGGGATGAGCAGTTCTTC. The complete variable domain, with remaining parts taken from reference TRBV7-9 and TRBJ2-1, reads DTGVSQNPRHKITKRGQNVTFRCDPISEHNRLYWYRQTLGQGPEFLTYFQNEAQLEKSRLLSDRFSAERPKGSFSTLEIQRTEQGDSAMYLCASSGRIWDEQFFGPGTRLTVL.